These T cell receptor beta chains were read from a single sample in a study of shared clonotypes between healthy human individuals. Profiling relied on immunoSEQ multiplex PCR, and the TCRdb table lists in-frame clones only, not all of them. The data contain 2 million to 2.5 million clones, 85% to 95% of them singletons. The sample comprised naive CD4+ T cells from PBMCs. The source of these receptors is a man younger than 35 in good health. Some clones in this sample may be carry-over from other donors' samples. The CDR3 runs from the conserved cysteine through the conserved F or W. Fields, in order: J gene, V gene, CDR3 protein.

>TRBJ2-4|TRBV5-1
CASSLTGGGIQYF
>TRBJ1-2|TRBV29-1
CSVGDREALNYGYTF
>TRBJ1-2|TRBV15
CATSPGPGLYGYTF
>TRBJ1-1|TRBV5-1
CASSLRPGGAALGTEAFF
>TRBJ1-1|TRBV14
CASSQVLKGTAFF
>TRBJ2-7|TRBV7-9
CASSLANIYEQYF
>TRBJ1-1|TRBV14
CASSQARGTEAFF
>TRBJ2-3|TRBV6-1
CASRQGLSTDTQYF
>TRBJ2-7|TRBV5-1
CASSIGTSGVSSYEQYF
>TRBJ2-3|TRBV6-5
CASIGRAGTDTQYF
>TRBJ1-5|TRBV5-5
CASSLYGENQPQHF
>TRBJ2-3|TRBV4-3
CASSQLTGGDTQYF
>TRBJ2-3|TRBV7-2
CASSLAGRADTQYF
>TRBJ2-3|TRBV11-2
CASSLAYTQYF
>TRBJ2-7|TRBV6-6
CASSSRDSSYEQYF
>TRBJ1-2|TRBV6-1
CASSRTGPYGYTF
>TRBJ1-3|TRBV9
CASSVAAGPGGNTIYF
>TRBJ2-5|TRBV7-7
CASSLDRGRETQYF
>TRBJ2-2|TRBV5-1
CASIRNTGELFF
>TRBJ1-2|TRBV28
CASRKDRALTYGYTF
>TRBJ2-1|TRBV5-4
CASSLVVPSSYNEQFF
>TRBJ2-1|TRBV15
CATSRDIGSYNEQFF
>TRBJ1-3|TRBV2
CASKVSGNTIYF
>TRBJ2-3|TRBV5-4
CASSLRLADTQYF
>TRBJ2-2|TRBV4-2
CASSQSRASGSGINTGELFF
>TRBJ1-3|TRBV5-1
CASSLDGSSGNTIYF
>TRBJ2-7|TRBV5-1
CASSLSGQGFNEQYF
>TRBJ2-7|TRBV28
CASASGSPSYEQYF
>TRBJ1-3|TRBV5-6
CASSGMVSSGNTIYF
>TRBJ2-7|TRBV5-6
CASSRLRTAYEQYF
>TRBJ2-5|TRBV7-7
CASSVQGGGQETQYF
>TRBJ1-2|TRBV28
CASRSPTGGGYGYTF
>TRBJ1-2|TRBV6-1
CASTPTDRVPYGYTF
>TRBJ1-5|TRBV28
CASSSGTGFQPQHF
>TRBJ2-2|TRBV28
CASGSTGGQGARTGELFF
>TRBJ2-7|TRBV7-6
CASLTAAGEQYF
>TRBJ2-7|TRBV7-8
CASSRHRDIAYEQYF
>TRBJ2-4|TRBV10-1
CASSEDSSVRNIQYF
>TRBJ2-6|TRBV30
CAWRQILQSGQTSSGANVLTF
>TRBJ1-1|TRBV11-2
CASSYSSSVRTEAFF
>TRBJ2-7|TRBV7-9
CASSPPRRGQRSSYEQYF
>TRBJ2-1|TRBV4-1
CASSQLLAGHGNEQFF
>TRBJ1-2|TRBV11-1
CASSGQVGGYTF
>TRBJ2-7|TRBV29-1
CSASRGVGAYEQYF
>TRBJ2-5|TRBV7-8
CASSDGLAGTIIKETQYF
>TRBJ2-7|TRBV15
CATSRDLAYEQYF
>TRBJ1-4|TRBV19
CASSPPGLGTEKLFF
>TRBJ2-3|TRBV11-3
CASSERELTDTQYF
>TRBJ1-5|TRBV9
CASSTSQGDQPQHF
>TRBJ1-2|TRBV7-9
CASSSGGTALNYGYTF
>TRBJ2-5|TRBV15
CATSRDRAGETQYF
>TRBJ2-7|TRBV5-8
CASSLVSSGSGSYEQYF
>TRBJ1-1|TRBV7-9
CASSEQGVGTEAFF
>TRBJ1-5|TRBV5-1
CASSLGTGDQPQHF
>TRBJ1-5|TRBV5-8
CASSLLQPQHF